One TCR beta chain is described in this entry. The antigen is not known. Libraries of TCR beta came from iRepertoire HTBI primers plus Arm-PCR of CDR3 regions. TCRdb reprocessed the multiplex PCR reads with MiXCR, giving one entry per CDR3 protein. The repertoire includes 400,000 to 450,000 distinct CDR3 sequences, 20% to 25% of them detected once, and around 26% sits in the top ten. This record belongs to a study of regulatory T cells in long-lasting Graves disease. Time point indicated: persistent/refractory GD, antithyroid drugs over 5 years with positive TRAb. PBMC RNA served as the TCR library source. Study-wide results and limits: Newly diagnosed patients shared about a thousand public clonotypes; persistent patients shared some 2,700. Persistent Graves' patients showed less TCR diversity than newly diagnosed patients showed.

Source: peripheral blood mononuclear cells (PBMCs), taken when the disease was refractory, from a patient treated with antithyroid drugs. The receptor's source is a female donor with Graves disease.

In nucleotides, the CDR3 is TGTGCCAGCAGCTTAACGGGGGCAGCGAACACTGAAGCTTTCTTT. This gives the protein CASSLTGAANTEAFF. The rearrangement uses TRBV7-9 and TRBJ1-1; weak D call: TRBD1 (6 bases). V shed 2 bases and J shed 1 base, with 11 bases lying between them. CDR1 and CDR2 from the germline V gene are SEHNR and FQNEAQ (reference sequence). The CDR3 is made up of 15 amino acids. The complete variable domain, with remaining parts taken from reference TRBV7-9 and TRBJ1-1, reads DTGVSQNPRHKITKRGQNVTFRCDPISEHNRLYWYRQTLGQGPEFLTYFQNEAQLEKSRLLSDRFSAERPKGSFSTLEIQRTEQGDSAMYLCASSLTGAANTEAFFGQGTRLTVV.